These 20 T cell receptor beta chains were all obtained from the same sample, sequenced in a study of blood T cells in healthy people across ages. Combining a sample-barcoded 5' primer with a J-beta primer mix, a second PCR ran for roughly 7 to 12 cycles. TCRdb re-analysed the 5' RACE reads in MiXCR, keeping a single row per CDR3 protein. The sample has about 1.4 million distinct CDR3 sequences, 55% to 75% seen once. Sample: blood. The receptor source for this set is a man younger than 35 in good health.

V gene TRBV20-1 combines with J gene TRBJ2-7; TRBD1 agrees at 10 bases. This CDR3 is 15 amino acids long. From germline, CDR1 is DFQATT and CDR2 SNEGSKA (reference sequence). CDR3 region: CSGTKRDRGPYEQYF. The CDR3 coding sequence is TGCAGCGGCACCAAGAGGGACAGGGGCCCCTACGAGCAGTACTTC.

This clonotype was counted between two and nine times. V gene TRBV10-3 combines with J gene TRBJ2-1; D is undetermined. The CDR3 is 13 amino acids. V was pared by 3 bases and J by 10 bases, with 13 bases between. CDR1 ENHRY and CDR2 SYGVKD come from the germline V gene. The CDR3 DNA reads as TGTGCCATCAGTGACACTGCGGTACGGGAGCAGTTCTTC. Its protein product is CAISDTAVREQFF.

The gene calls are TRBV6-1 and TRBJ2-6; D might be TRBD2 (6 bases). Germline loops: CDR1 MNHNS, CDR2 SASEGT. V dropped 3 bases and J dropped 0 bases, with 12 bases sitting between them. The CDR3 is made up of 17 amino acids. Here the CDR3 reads CASSEGLPHSGANVLTF. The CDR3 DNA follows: TGTGCCAGCAGTGAGGGACTTCCTCACTCTGGGGCCAACGTCCTGACTTTC.

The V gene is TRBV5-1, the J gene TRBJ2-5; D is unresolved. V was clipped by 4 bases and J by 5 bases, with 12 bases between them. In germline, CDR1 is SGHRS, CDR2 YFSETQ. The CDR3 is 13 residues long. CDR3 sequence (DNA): TGCGCCAGCAGCCAACAGACACAGGAGACCCAGTACTTC. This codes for CASSQQTQETQYF.

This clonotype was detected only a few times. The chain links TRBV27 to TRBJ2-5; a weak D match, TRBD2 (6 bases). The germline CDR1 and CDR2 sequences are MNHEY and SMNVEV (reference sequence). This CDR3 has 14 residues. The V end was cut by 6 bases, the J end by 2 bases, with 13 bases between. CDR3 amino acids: CASSPGTYQETQYF. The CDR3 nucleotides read TGTGCCAGCAGCCCCGGGACTTATCAAGAGACCCAGTACTTC.

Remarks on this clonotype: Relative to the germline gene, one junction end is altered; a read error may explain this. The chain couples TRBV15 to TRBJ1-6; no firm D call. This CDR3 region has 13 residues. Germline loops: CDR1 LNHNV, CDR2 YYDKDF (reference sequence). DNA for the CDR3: TGTGCCACCAGCAGAGGGTTTGACTCACCCCCCCACTTT. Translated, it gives CATSRGFDSPPHF.

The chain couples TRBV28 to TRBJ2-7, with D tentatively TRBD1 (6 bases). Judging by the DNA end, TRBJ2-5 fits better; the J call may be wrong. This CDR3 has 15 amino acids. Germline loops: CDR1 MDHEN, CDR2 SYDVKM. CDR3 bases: TGTGCCAGCAGTTGGTCGGCAGGGGTTGCAGAGACCCAGTACTTC. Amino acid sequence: CASSWSAGVAETQYF.

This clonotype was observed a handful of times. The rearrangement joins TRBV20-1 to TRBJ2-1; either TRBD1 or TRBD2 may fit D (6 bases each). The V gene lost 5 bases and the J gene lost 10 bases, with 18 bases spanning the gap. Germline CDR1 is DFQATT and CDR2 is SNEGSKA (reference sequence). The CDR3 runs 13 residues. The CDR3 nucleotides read TGCAGTGCTGCATCCGTCGGGGGCCACGAGCAGTTCTTC. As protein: CSAASVGGHEQFF.

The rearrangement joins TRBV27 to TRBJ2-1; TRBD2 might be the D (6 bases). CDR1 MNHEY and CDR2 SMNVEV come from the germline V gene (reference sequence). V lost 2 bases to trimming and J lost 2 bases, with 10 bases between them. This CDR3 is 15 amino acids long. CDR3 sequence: CASSLGGATYNEQFF. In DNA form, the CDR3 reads TGTGCCAGCAGTTTAGGCGGGGCCACCTACAATGAGCAGTTCTTC.

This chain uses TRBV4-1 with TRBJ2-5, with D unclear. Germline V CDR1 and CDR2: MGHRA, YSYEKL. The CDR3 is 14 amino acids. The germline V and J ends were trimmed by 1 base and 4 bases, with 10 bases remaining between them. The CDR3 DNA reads TGCGCCAGCAGCCAAGTAGAGCAAGTAGAGACCCAGTACTTC. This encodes CASSQVEQVETQYF.

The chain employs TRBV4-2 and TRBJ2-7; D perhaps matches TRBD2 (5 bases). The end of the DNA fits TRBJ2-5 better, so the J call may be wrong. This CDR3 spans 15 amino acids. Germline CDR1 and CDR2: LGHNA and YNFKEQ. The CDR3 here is CASSREPSGSETQYF. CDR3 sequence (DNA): TGTGCCAGCAGCCGGGAGCCCTCGGGTTCGGAGACCCAGTACTTC.

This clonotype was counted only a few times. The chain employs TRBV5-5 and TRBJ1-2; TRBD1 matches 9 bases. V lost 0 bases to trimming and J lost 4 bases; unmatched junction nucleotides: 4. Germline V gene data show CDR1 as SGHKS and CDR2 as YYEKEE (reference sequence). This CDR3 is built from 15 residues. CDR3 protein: CASSLAPGQGYGYTF. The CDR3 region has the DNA TGTGCCAGCAGCTTGGCCCCGGGACAGGGCTATGGCTACACCTTC.

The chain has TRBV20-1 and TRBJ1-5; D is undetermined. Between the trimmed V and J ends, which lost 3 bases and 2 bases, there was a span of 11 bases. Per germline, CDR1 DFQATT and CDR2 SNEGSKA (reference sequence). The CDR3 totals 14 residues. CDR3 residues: CSARTAGRNQPQHF. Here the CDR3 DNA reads TGCAGTGCTAGGACGGCAGGACGCAATCAGCCCCAGCATTTT.

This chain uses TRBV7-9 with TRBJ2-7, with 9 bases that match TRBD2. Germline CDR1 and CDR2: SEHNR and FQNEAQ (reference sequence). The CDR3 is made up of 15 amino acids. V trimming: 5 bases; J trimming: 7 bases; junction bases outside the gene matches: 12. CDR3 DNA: TGTGCCAGCAGCCCCGGGACTAGCAGAAACAATGAGCAGTACTTC. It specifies CASSPGTSRNNEQYF.

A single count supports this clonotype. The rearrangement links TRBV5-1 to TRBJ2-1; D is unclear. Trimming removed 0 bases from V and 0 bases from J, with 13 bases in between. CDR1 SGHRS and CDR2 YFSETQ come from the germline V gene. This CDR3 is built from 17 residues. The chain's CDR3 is CASSLAVGSRSYNEQFF. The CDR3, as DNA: TGCGCCAGCAGCTTGGCAGTTGGCTCCCGCTCCTACAATGAGCAGTTCTTC. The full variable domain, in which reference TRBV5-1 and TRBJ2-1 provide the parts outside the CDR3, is KAGVTQTPRYLIKTRGQQVTLSCSPISGHRSVSWYQQTPGQGLQFLFEYFSETQRNKGNFPGRFSGRQFSNSRSEMNVSTLELGDSALYLCASSLAVGSRSYNEQFFGPGTRLTVL.

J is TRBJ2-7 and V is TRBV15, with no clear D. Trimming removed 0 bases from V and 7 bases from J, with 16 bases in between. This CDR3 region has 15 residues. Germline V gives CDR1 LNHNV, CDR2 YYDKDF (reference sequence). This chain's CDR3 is CATSREPRATSEQYF. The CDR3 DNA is TGTGCCACCAGCAGAGAGCCCCGGGCAACCTCTGAGCAGTACTTC.

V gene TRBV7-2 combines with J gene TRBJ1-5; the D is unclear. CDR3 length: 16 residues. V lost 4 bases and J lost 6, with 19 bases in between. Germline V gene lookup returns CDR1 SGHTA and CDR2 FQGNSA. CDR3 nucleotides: TGTGCCAGCAGCTCACTAGACCCTATCGAGGGTCAGCCCCAGCATTTT. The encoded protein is CASSSLDPIEGQPQHF.

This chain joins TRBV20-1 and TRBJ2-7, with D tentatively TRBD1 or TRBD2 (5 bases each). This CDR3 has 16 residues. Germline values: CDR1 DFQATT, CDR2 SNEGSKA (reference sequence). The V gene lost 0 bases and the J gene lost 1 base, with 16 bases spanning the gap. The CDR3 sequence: CSARERGLSRSYEQYF. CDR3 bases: TGCAGTGCTAGAGAGAGGGGCCTTTCAAGATCCTACGAGCAGTACTTC.

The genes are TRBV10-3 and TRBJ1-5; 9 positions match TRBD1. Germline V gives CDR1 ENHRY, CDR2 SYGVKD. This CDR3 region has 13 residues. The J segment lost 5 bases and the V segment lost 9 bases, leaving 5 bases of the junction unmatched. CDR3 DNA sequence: TGTGCCATGTCGGACAGGGGTTATCAGCCCCAGCATTTT. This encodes CAMSDRGYQPQHF.

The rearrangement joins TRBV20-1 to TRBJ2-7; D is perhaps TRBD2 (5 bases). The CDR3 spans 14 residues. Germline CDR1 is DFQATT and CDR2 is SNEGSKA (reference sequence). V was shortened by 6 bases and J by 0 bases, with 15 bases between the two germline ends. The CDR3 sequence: CSAEPLESSYEQYF. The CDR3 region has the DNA TGCAGTGCGGAACCACTAGAAAGCTCCTACGAGCAGTACTTC.